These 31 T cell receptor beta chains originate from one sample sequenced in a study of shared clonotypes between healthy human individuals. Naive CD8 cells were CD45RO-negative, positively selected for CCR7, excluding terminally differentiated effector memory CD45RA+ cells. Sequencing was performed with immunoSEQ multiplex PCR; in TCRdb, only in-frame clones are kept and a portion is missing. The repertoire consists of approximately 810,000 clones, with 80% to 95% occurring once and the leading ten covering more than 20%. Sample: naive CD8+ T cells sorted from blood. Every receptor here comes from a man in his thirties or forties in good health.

The CDR3 loop reads CASSSQGSYQPQHF. The CDR3 region has the DNA TGCGCCAGCAGCTCGCAAGGCTCCTATCAGCCCCAGCATTTT. J is TRBJ1-5 and V is TRBV4-1, with D unclear. V was clipped by 5 bases and J by 5 bases, with 13 bases between them. Germline V gene sequence: CDR1 MGHRA, CDR2 YSYEKL. This CDR3 is built from 14 residues.

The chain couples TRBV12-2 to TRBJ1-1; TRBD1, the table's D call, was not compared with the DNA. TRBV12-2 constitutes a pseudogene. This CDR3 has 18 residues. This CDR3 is CASRLVFFWALQGPSAFF. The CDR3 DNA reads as TGTGCAAGTCGCTTAGTGTTTTTTTGGGCTTTGCAGGGCCCATCTGCTTTCTTT.

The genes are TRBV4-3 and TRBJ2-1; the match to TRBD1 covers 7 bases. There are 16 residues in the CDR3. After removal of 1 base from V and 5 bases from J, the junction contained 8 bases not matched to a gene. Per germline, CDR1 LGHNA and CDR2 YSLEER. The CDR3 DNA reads TGCGCCAGCAGCCAAGTCCTGGGACAGCTTAACAATGAGCAGTTCTTC. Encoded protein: CASSQVLGQLNNEQFF.

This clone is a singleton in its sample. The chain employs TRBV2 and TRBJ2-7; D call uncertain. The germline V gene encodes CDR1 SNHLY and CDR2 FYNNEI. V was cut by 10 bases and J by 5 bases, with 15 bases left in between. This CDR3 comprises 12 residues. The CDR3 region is CATRSLRNEQYF. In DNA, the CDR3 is TGTGCCACCCGTAGCTTGAGGAACGAGCAGTACTTC.

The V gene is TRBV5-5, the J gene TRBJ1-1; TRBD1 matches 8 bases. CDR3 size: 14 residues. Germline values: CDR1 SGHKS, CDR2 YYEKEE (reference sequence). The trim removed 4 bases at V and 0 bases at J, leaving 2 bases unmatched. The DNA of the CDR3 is TGTGCCAGCAGCCCGGACAGGGTGAACACTGAAGCTTTCTTT. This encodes CASSPDRVNTEAFF.

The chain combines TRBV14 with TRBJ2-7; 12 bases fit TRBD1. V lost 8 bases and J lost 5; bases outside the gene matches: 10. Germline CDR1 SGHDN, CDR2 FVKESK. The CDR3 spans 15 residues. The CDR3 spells CASSSPGQGAHEQYF. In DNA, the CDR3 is TGTGCCAGCTCCAGCCCGGGACAGGGGGCCCACGAGCAGTACTTC.

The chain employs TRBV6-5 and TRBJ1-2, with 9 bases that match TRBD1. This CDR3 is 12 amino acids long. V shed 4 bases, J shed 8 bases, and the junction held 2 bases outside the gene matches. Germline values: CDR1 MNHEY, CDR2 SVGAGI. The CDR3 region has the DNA TGTGCCAGCAGTTGGACAGGGGAAGGCTACACCTTC. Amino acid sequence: CASSWTGEGYTF.

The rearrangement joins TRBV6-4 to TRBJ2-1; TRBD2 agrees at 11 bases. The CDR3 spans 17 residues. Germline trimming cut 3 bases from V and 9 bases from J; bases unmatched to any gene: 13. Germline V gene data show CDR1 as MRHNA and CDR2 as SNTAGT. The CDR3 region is CASSERVAGGLFGEQFF. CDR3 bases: TGTGCCAGCAGTGAGAGAGTAGCGGGAGGGCTTTTCGGTGAGCAGTTCTTC.

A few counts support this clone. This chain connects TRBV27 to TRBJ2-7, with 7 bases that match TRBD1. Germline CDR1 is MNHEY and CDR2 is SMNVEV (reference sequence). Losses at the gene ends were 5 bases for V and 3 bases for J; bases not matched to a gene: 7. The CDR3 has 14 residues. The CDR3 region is CASSRWDSDYEQYF. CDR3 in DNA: TGTGCCAGCAGTCGTTGGGACAGTGACTACGAGCAGTACTTC.

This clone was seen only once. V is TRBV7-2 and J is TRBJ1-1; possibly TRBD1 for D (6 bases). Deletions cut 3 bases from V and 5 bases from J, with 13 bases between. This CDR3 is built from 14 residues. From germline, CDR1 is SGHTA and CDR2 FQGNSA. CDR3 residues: CASSLGGAGTEAFF. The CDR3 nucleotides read TGTGCCAGCAGCTTGGGGGGCGCGGGGACTGAAGCTTTCTTT.

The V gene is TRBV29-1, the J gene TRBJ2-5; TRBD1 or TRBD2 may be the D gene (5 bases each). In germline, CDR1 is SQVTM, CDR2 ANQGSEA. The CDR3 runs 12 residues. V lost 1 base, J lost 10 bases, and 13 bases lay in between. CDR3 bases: TGCAGCGTTGAAGTGGGGGTAGGAGGCCAGTACTTC. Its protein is CSVEVGVGGQYF.

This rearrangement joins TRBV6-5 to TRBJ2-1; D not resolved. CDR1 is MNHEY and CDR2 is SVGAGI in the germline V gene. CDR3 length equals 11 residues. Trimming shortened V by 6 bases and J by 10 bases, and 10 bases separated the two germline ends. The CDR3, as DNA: TGTGCCAGCAGCAACACAGAAGAGCAGTTCTTC. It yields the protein CASSNTEEQFF.

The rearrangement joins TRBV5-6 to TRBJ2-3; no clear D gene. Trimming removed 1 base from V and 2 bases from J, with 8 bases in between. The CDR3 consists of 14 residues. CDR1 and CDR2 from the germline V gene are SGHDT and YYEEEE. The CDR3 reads CASSLPTLTDTQYF. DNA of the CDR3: TGTGCCAGCAGCTTGCCGACCCTCACAGATACGCAGTATTTT.

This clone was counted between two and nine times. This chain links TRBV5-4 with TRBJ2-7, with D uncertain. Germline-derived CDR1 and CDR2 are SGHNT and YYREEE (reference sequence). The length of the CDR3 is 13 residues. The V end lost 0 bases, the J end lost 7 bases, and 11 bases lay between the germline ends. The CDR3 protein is CASSLAAGREQYF. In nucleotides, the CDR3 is TGTGCCAGCAGCTTGGCCGCAGGTCGGGAGCAGTACTTC. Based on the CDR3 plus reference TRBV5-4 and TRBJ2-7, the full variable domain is ETGVTQSPTHLIKTRGQQVTLRCSSQSGHNTVSWYQQALGQGPQFIFQYYREEENGRGNFPPRFSGLQFPNYSSELNVNALELDDSALYLCASSLAAGREQYFGPGTRLTVT.

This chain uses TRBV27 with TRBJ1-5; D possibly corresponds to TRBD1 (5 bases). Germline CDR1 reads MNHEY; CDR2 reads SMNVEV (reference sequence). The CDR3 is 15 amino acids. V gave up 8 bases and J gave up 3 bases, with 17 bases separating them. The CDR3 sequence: CASQGGGGYNQPQHF. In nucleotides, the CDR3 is TGTGCCAGCCAGGGTGGCGGGGGTTACAATCAGCCCCAGCATTTT.

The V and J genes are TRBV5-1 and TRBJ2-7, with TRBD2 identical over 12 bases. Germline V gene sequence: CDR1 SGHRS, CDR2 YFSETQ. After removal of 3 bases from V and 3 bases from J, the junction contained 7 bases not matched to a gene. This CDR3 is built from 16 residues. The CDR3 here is CASSSDPGLAGYEQYF. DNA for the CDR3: TGCGCCAGCAGCTCGGACCCGGGACTAGCGGGCTACGAGCAGTACTTC.

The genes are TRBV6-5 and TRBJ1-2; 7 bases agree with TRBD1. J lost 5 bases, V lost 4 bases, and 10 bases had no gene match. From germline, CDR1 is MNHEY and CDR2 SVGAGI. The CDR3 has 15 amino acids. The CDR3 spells CASSFSTGREYGYTF. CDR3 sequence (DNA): TGTGCCAGCAGTTTTTCGACAGGGAGGGAATATGGCTACACCTTC.

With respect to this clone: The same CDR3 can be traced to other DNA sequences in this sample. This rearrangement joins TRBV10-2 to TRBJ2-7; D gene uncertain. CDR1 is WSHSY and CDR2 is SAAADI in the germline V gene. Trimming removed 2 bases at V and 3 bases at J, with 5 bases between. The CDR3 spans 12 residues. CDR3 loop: CASSEASYEQYF. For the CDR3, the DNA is TGCGCCAGCAGTGAGGCGAGCTACGAGCAGTACTTC.

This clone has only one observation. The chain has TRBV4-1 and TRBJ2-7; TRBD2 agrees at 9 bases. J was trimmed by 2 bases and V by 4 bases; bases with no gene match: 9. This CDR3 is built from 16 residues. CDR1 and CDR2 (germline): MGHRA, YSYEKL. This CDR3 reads CASSPMGREGTYEQYF. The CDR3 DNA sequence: TGCGCCAGCAGCCCTATGGGGCGGGAGGGTACCTACGAGCAGTACTTC.

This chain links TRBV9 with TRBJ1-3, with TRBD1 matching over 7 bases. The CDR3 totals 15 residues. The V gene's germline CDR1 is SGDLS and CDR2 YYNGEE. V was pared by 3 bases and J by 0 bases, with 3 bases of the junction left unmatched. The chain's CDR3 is CASSGGTVSGNTIYF. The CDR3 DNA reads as TGTGCCAGCAGCGGAGGGACAGTCTCTGGAAACACCATATATTTT.

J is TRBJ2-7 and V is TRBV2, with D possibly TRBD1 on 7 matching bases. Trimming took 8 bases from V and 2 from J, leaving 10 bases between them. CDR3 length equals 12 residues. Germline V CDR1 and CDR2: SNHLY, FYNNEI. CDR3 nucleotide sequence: TGTGCCAGCCAGGGGGGACCCTACGAGCAGTACTTC. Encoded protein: CASQGGPYEQYF.

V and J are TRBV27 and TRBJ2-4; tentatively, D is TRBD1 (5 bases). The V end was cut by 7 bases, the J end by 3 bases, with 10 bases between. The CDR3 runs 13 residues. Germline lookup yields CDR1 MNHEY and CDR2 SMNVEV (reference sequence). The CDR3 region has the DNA TGTGCCAGCAAAGACAGTAGCAAAAACATTCAGTACTTC. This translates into CASKDSSKNIQYF.

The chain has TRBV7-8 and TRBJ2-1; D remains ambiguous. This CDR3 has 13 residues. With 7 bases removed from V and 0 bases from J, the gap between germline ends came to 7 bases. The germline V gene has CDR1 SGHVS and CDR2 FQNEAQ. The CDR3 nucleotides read TGTGCCAGCAACCTTGTCTCCTACAATGAGCAGTTCTTC. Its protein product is CASNLVSYNEQFF. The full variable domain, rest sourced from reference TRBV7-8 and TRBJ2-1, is GAGVSQSPRYKVAKRGQDVALRCDPISGHVSLFWYQQALGQGPEFLTYFQNEAQLDKSGLPSDRFFAERPEGSVSTLKIQRTQQEDSAVYLCASNLVSYNEQFFGPGTRLTVL.

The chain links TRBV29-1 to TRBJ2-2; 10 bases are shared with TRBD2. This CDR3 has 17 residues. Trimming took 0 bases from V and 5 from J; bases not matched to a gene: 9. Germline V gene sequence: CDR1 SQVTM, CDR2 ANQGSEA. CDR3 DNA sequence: TGCAGCGTTGAAGATAGGGTAGCGGGAGGCAGGACCGGGGAGCTGTTTTTT. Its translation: CSVEDRVAGGRTGELFF.

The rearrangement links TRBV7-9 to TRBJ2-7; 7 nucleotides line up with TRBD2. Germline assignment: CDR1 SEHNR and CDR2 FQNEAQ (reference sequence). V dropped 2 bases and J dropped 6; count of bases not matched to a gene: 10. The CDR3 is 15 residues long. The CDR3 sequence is CASSLPDRGEREQYF. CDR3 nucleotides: TGTGCCAGCAGCTTACCCGACCGGGGGGAGCGCGAGCAGTACTTC.

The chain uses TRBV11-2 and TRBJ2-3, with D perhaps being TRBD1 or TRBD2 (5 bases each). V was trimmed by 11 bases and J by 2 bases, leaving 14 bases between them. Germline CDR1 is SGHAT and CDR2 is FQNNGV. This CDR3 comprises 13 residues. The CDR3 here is CAGGLGNTDTQYF. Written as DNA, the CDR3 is TGTGCCGGGGGTTTGGGTAACACAGATACGCAGTATTTT.

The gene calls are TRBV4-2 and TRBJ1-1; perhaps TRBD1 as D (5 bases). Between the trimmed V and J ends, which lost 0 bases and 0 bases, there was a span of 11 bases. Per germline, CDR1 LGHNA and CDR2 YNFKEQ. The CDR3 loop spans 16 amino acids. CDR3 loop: CASSQDDEGLNTEAFF. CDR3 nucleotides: TGTGCCAGCAGCCAAGATGATGAGGGACTGAACACTGAAGCTTTCTTT.

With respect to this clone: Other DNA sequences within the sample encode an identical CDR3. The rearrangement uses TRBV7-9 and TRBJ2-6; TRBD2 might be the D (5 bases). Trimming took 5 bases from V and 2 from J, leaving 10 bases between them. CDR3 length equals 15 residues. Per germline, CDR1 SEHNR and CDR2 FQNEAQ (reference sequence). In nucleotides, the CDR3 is TGTGCCAGCAGCCCCCGGGGTGCTGGGGCCAACGTCCTGACTTTC. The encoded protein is CASSPRGAGANVLTF.

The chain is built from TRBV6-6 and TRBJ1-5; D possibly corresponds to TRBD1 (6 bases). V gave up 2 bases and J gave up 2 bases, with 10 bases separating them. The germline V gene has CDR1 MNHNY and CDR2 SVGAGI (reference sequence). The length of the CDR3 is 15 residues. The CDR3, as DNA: TGTGCCAGCAGTTACCCTAACAGGGGCAATCAGCCCCAGCATTTT. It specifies CASSYPNRGNQPQHF.

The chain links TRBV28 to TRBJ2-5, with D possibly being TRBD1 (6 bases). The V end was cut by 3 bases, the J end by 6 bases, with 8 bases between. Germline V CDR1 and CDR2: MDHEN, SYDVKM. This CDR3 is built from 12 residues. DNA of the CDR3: TGTGCCAGCAGTTTGGACAGAAAGACCCAGTACTTC. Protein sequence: CASSLDRKTQYF.

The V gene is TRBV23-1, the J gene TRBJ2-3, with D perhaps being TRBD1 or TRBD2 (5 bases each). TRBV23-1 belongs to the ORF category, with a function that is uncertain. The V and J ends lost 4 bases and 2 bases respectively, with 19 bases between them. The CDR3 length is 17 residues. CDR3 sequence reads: CASSLSQGTGLTDTQYF. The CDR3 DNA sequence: TGCGCCAGCAGTCTCAGTCAAGGGACGGGGCTCACAGATACGCAGTATTTT.